This TCR beta chain stems from a study of blood T cell repertoires in COVID-19. Study-wide context: The samples span acute and convalescent COVID-19 from the United States, Italy and Spain. The analysed material was cDNA or gDNA that came from T cells, B-cell-depleted T cells, or PBMCs.

Authors' data handling: Estimated nucleated cell counts came from reference gene primer amplification. The assay was immunoSEQ multiplex PCR, and TCRdb's table has in-frame clones only and misses some. D and trimming come from the DNA, and the V and J calls and clone size come from that table. Altogether more than 200,000 clones are present, 65% to 85% being singletons, with the ten largest covering approximately 8%. This receptor was obtained from a woman older than 75 with acute or convalescent COVID-19. The source material was peripheral blood.

CDR3 loop: CASSSLGGTGELFF. CDR3 DNA: TGCGCCAGCAGTTCTCTAGGGGGTACCGGGGAGCTGTTTTTT. The chain uses TRBV5-1 and TRBJ2-2, with D maybe TRBD1 (6 bases). Deletions cut 5 bases from V and 5 bases from J, with 13 bases between. Germline V gene data show CDR1 as SGHRS and CDR2 as YFSETQ. CDR3 length equals 14 residues.